The clone carrying this T cell receptor (beta chain) was detected only a few times. As yet, its antigen is unknown. The data derive from a study of T-cell reconstitution after alpha-beta-depleted transplantation in children. This sample's TCRbeta library carried unique molecular identifier barcodes. TCRdb re-derived calls from the PCR reads in MiXCR, one entry per CDR3 protein. There are about 980,000 distinct CDR3 sequences in the sample; about 26% occur only once, and about 28% lies in the top ten. CDR3 length equals 16 residues. Trimming cost V 6 bases and J 0 bases, with 15 bases left between them. Study-level results: The authors attributed T-cell counts and diversity one year after transplant mostly to newly produced T cells. About two months after transplant, alpha-beta T cells reportedly came from several hundred expanded graft clones.

This sample comprised PBMCs, mostly from graft donor cells, obtained 360 days after TCRalphabeta/CD19-depleted stem cell transplant. The chain employs TRBV12-3 or TRBV12-4 and TRBJ2-4, with a possible D match to TRBD2 (5 bases). The TCR sequence derives from a boy younger than two who had a stem cell transplant for SCID, so the T cells may come from the graft donor. The CDR3 reads CASRLRGPRAKNIQYF. The DNA of the CDR3 is TGTGCCAGCAGGCTCCGGGGTCCTCGAGCCAAAAACATTCAGTACTTC.